A single sample is the source of the 3 T cell receptor beta chains below, sequenced in a study of blood T cell repertoires in COVID-19. Assay: immunoSEQ multiplex PCR; the TCRdb copy retains only in-frame clones and omits some. The data show under 95,000 clones, approximately 80% seen once. Material for sequencing was peripheral blood. Source of these receptors: a woman of 80 years or more with active or convalescent COVID-19.

There are a few counts of this clone. V and J are TRBV9 and TRBJ2-7; a weak D match, TRBD1 (5 bases). This CDR3 is built from 15 residues. Germline CDR1 is SGDLS and CDR2 is YYNGEE. Between the trimmed V and J ends, which lost 4 bases and 5 bases, there was a span of 19 bases. The DNA of the CDR3 is TGTGCCAGCAGCCCAGGACACCGAGGTATAGACGAGCAGTACTTC. This sequence encodes CASSPGHRGIDEQYF.

This clone came up once. The rearrangement uses TRBV7-2 and TRBJ1-3; 9 nucleotides agree with TRBD1. Germline loops: CDR1 SGHTA, CDR2 FQGNSA. The trim removed 8 bases at V and 2 bases at J, leaving 4 bases unmatched. This CDR3 comprises 14 residues. CDR3: CASGTGSAGNTIYF. The CDR3 region has the DNA TGTGCCAGCGGGACAGGGTCTGCTGGAAACACCATATATTTT.

This chain joins TRBV29-1 and TRBJ2-5, with 8 bases lining up with TRBD2. CDR1 and CDR2 from the germline V gene are SQVTM and ANQGSEA. The V gene end was trimmed by 4 bases and the J gene end by 8 bases; junction bases not matched to a gene: 15. The CDR3 length is 15 residues. Here the CDR3 DNA reads TGCAGCGTTGCACGAGGAACCGGGACTAGTGCTACCCAGTACTTC. Protein sequence: CSVARGTGTSATQYF. Full variable domain (outside the CDR3, taken from reference TRBV29-1 and TRBJ2-5): SAVISQKPSRDICQRGTSLTIQCQVDSQVTMMFWYRQQPGQSLTLIATANQGSEATYESGFVIDKFPISRPNLTFSTLTVSNMSPEDSSIYLCSVARGTGTSATQYFGPGTRLLVL.